The T cell receptor (beta chain) under discussion was sequenced for a study of blood T cell repertoires in COVID-19 (dated by TCRdb to the early 2020s). Context from the whole study: Collaborator samples came from the United States, Italy and Spain and covered acute and convalescent phases of COVID-19. The prospective study material was composed of cDNA or gDNA derived from T cells, B-cell-depleted T cells, or PBMCs. Subjects who had been exposed to COVID-19, were actively infected with it, or had recovered from it provided the deeply sampled blood TCRbeta repertoires that made up the dataset. The repertoires were made available in a free public database intended to serve as a resource for research on the immune response to SARS-CoV-2. The samples were drawn from the first 160 participants of the ongoing ImmuneRACE study and from more than 1,000 subjects provided by 6 global collaborators. A de-identified subject ID, COVID-19 status, age in years and sex were almost always included in the sample metadata. Where available, HLA class I and class II types were taken from metadata supplied by the sample provider and were not determined by assay-based typing. Points the paper makes about the study in general: The quantity of clinical and demographic metadata differed by source and by participant and was supplied without curation.

TCRbeta CDR3 regions were amplified from genomic DNA by means of the immunoSEQ Assay, a bias-controlled multiplex PCR. In the original analysis: The number of nucleated cells in each sample was estimated by amplification of reference gene primers within the assay. Sequence reads were collapsed and filtered to measure the absolute abundance of every unique TCRbeta CDR3 rearrangement. For each sample, productive Simpson clonality was calculated as the square root of Simpson's diversity index over productive rearrangements. In TCRdb, the immuneACCESS table is reduced to in-frame sequences with V and J assigned. These tables do not hold every clone; where another copy was compared, an unresolved V gene accounts for under half, and the others remain unexplained. D and trimming come from the DNA, and the V and J calls and clone size come from that table. A total of 120,000 or so clones appear in this sample, around 79% of them only once. The leading ten clones occupy more than 15% of the sample.

Each collaborating institution followed its own protocols to collect whole blood in K2EDTA tubes. For TCRbeta analysis, collaborator samples were shipped as frozen whole blood, as isolated PBMCs, or as DNA extracted from either sample type. The V and J ends are trimmed by 4 bases and 5 bases, leaving 15 bases between them. For CDR1 and CDR2, the germline V gene lists KGHSH and LQKENI. The CDR3 holds 15 amino acids from the cysteine to the phenylalanine. Only the CDR3 portion is preserved as DNA: 45 bases, with reading frame beginning at the first base. As regards this clone: Its cognate antigen has yet to be identified. No much larger clone is present one base from it, and per-base qualities are unavailable.

This TCR was recovered from a woman older than 75 with active or convalescent COVID-19. Material: peripheral blood. Rearrangement joined TRBV18 to TRBJ2-4; tentative D gene TRBD2, with 5 bases matching. The CDR3: CASSLTRTAENIQYF. The nucleotides are TGTGCCAGCTCACTAACTAGGACGGCGGAAAACATTCAGTACTTC.